This TCR beta chain was sequenced for a study of blood T cell repertoires in COVID-19. Study as a whole: Samples representing acute and convalescent COVID-19 were sourced from the United States, Italy and Spain.

V shed 5 bases and J 3 bases; nucleotides not matched to a gene: 9. Germline CDR1 is MNHEY and CDR2 is SMNVEV (reference sequence). The CDR3 contains 15 residues. This clone was seen once. Under the authors' procedure: Researchers report that nucleated cell counts were estimated from reference gene primer amplification. Some clones are missing from TCRdb's copy, which holds only in-frame ones; the method was immunoSEQ multiplex PCR. The DNA gave D and trimming, while V, J and clone size come from that table. This sample has about 140,000 clones, with over 80% found just once. V gene TRBV27 combines with J gene TRBJ2-7; 8 positions agree with TRBD2. Input material: peripheral blood. The origin of this receptor is a man aged 60-69 years with active or convalescent COVID-19. The CDR3 DNA reads TGTGCCAGCAGTAATCTAGCGGGCCCTCTCTACGAGCAGTACTTC. The encoded protein is CASSNLAGPLYEQYF.